This T cell receptor beta chain was recovered during a study of blood T cell repertoires in COVID-19. Study overall: There were acute and convalescent COVID-19 samples, and they came from the United States, Italy and Spain. PBMCs, B-cell-depleted T cells, or T cells provided the cDNA or gDNA that made up the material.

How the authors handled the data: Amplification from reference gene primers served as the basis for estimated nucleated cell counts. This table comes from immunoSEQ multiplex PCR, and its TCRdb copy is limited to in-frame clones, with some not included. That table furnishes V, J and clone size, whereas the DNA furnished D and trimming. The sample records 250,000 or so clones, 80% to 90% being singletons. The CDR3 runs to 15 residues. Trimming took off 2 bases at V and 5 bases at J, with 12 bases between the two ends. The V gene's germline CDR1 is MNHEY and CDR2 SVGAGI. The chain is built from TRBV6-5 and TRBJ2-2; possibly TRBD2 for D (5 bases). Sequenced: peripheral blood. The sequence came from a man aged 50-59 years with acute or convalescent COVID-19. The CDR3 region has the DNA TGTGCCAGCAGTTACGAGACCTCGGGGACCGGGGAGCTGTTTTTT. Encoded protein: CASSYETSGTGELFF.